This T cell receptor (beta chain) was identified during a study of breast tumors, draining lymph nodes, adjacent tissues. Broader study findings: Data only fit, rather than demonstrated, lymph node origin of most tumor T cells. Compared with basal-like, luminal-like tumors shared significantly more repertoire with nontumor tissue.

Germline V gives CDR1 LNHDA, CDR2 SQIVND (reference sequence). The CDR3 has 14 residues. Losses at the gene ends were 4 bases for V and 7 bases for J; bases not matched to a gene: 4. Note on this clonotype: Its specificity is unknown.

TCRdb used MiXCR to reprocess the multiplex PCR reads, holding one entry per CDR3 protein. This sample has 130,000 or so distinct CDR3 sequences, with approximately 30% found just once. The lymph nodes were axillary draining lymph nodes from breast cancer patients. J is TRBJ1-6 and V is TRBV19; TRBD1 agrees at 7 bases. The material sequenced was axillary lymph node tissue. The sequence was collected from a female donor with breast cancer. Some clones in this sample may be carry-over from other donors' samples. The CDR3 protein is CASSTGTANSPLHF. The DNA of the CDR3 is TGTGCCAGTAGTACCGGGACAGCCAATTCACCCCTCCACTTT. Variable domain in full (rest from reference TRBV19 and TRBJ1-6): DGGITQSPKYLFRKEGQNVTLSCEQNLNHDAMYWYRQDPGQGLRLIYYSQIVNDFQKGDIAEGYSVSREKKESFPLTVTSAQKNPTAFYLCASSTGTANSPLHFGNGTRLTVT.